The present T cell receptor (beta chain) was sequenced within a study of metastatic and nonmetastatic thyroid tumors. The wider study: Repertoires from malignant and benign thyroid patients were compared across blood and tumor or nodule tissue.

The CDR3 loop spans 15 amino acids. J was trimmed by 5 bases and V by 4 bases; bases with no gene match: 8. In germline, CDR1 is SGHKS, CDR2 YYEKEE (reference sequence). In the case of this clone: The antigen remains unidentified.

Per the original data handling: The study took CDR3 differences across clinicopathological groups and made a distant-metastasis classifier for papillary thyroid cancer from them. TCRdb re-called the PCR reads through MiXCR. The V and J calls reflect TCRdb's pipeline rather than the authors' work. The table shows roughly 40,000 clones, with roughly 15% occurring only once. Whole-study results and caveats: As reported, TCR beta diversity in blood and tumor was significantly higher in malignant thyroid tumors than in benign nodules.

Patients were all untreated before their thyroid surgery. The sequenced material came from blood. The sequence derives from a male donor with papillary thyroid cancer or a benign thyroid nodule (not recorded which). Some clones in this sample may be carry-over from other donors' samples. This chain joins TRBV5-5 and TRBJ1-1; 10 nucleotides agree with TRBD1. For the CDR3, the DNA is TGTGCCAGCAGCCCGACCGGGACAGGGGATACTGAAGCTTTCTTT. Protein sequence: CASSPTGTGDTEAFF.